Sequencing of this T cell receptor (beta chain) was carried out in a study of T cell repertoires in cytomegalovirus infection. Findings and caveats of the study: Identification of carriers of CMV plus the relevant HLA was performed using cumulative public TCR beta family frequency.

This clonotype was seen many times. Its cognate antigen is unknown. Trimming left V 1 base short and J 9 bases short, with 13 bases between. Germline V gives CDR1 SEHNR, CDR2 FQNEAQ (reference sequence). The CDR3 is 14 amino acids. TCRdb ran MiXCR on the reads and lists one entry per CDR3 protein. The sample carries about 920,000 distinct CDR3 sequences, about a third recorded once. The sequence was collected from a human donor in good health (CMV status not recorded). Some clones in this sample may be carry-over from other donors' samples. V is TRBV7-9 and J is TRBJ1-5; D uncertain. The sample consisted of cultured CD8+ T cells from PBMCs, taken from culture after CMV antigen stimulation. CDR3 bases: TGTGCCAGCAGCTTAGGGGTGGAGGGATGGCCCCAGCATTTT. Translated: CASSLGVEGWPQHF. The full variable domain, its missing parts supplied by reference TRBV7-9 and TRBJ1-5, is DTGVSQNPRHKITKRGQNVTFRCDPISEHNRLYWYRQTLGQGPEFLTYFQNEAQLEKSRLLSDRFSAERPKGSFSTLEIQRTEQGDSAMYLCASSLGVEGWPQHFGDGTRLSIL.